The source of this T cell receptor (beta chain) is a study of human T cells and chemical hapten exposure. Study outcomes and limitations: A positive correlation with patch test score was shown by PT1 expanded TCR counts.

Individual cDNA molecules had unique molecular identifiers attached to them by the library. TCRdb re-called the RACE reads with MiXCR, one entry per CDR3 protein. The repertoire holds about 300,000 distinct CDR3 sequences, with roughly 6% as singletons. The time point here: pre-sensitization, week 0. The treatment: therapeutic diphenylcyclopropenone sensitization with weekly scalp DPC. Prior to each patch test being applied, blood was drawn. In the case of this clonotype: Its antigen remains unidentified.

The sequencing here drew on whole blood, taken in connection with sensitization to the hapten diphenylcyclopropenone (DPC). The receptor was isolated from a woman between 18 and 29 years old with alopecia areata. Some clones in this sample may be carry-over from other donors' samples.

The CDR3 DNA sequence: TGTGCCAGCAGTGGGGAACAGGGGGTTAACACCATATATTTT. Translation: CASSGEQGVNTIYF. This chain connects TRBV25-1 to TRBJ1-3; 8 bases align to TRBD1. V lost 4 bases, J lost 7 bases, and 6 bases stayed unmatched. CDR1 MGHDK and CDR2 SYGVNS come from the germline V gene. This CDR3 has 14 residues.